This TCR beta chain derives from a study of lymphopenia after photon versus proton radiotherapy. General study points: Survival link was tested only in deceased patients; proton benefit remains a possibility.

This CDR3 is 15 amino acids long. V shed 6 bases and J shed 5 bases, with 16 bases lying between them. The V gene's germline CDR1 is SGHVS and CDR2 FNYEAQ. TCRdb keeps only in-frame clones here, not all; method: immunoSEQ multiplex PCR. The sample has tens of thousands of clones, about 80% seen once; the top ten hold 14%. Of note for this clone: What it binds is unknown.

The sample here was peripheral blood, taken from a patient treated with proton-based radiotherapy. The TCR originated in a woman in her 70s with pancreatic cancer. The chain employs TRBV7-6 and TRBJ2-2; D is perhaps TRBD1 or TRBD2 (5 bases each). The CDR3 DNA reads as TGTGCCAGCAGTCAAACCGGGACGGATACCGGGGAGCTGTTTTTT. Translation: CASSQTGTDTGELFF.